The source of this T cell receptor (beta chain) is a study of low-dose radiotherapy and immunotherapy resistance in tumors. Study information: Cyclophosphamide infusions of 200 mg/m2 came every two weeks, one day before radiation-immunotherapy.

The ends lost 3 bases at V and 5 bases at J; junction bases unmatched: 6. The germline V gene encodes CDR1 SGHRS and CDR2 YFSETQ. This CDR3 has 14 residues. This clonotype was seen repeatedly, ten times or more. cDNA synthesis used a TRAV/TRBV-specific primer set for both chains. Using a constant-region primer together with a V-primer adapter, TCRs were subjected to 20 PCR cycles of amplification. Each CDR3 protein gets one entry after TCRdb re-called the reads with MiXCR. The sample shows approximately 100,000 distinct CDR3 sequences, about 20% of them seen only once. Time point given: after trial treatment. Specified treatment: LDRT plus nivolumab, ipilimumab, low-dose cyclophosphamide and aspirin (RACIN trial).

The sequenced sample was PBMCs, obtained after low-dose radiotherapy plus immunotherapy. The TCR sequence derives from a male donor with prostate cancer. The rearrangement joins TRBV5-1 to TRBJ1-1; 8 bases agree with TRBD1. The CDR3 sequence is CASSSQGARTEAFF. CDR3 bases: TGCGCCAGCAGCTCGCAGGGGGCTCGGACTGAAGCTTTCTTT. Drawing the rest from reference TRBV5-1 and TRBJ1-1, the complete variable domain is KAGVTQTPRYLIKTRGQQVTLSCSPISGHRSVSWYQQTPGQGLQFLFEYFSETQRNKGNFPGRFSGRQFSNSRSEMNVSTLELGDSALYLCASSSQGARTEAFFGQGTRLTVV.